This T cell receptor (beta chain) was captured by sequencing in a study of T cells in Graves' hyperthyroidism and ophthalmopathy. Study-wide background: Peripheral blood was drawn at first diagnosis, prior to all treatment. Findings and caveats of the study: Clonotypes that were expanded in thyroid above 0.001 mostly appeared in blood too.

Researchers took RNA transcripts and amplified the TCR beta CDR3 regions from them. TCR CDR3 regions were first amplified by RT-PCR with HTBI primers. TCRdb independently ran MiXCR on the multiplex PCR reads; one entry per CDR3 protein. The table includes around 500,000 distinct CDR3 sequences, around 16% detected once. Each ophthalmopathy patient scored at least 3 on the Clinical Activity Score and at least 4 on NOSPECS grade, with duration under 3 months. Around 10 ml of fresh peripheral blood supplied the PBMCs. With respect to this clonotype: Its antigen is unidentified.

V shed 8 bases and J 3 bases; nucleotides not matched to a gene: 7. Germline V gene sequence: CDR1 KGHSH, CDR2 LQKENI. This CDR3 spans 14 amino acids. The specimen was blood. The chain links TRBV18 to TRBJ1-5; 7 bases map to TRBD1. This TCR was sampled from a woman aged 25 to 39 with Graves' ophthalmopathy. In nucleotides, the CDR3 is TGTGCCAGCCTTCGGGACAGTGACAATCAGCCCCAGCATTTT. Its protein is CASLRDSDNQPQHF.